This passage covers 6 T cell receptor beta chains from one sample sequenced in a study of blood T cells in healthy people across ages. A second PCR, run for about 6 to 12 cycles, used a sample-barcoded 5' primer plus a J-beta primer mix. TCRdb used MiXCR to reprocess the 5' RACE reads, holding one entry per CDR3 protein. The table shows about 730,000 distinct CDR3 sequences, with approximately 43% occurring only once. Sequencing was performed on blood. The origin of the receptors is a woman in her sixties in good health.

This chain uses TRBV5-1 with TRBJ2-7, with D unresolved. The J call may not be correct, given that the DNA end is closer to TRBJ2-5. CDR1 is SGHRS, CDR2 YFSETQ, per germline. This CDR3 has 15 residues. The chain's CDR3 is CASSLGGTTKETQYF. The CDR3 DNA sequence: TGCGCCAGCAGCTTGGGCGGAACTACTAAAGAGACCCAGTACTTC.

This clonotype was detected a few times. The V and J genes are TRBV7-3 and TRBJ2-3; no clear D gene. The V and J ends lost 0 bases and 4 bases respectively, with 11 bases between them. The V gene's germline CDR1 is SGHTA and CDR2 FQGTGA. This CDR3 is built from 15 residues. This CDR3 reads CASSLTSDRADTQYF. The CDR3 DNA sequence: TGTGCCAGCAGCTTAACCAGCGACCGGGCAGATACGCAGTATTTT.

This clonotype turned up a few times. The CDR3 sequence: CAISQRTENEQYF. DNA for the CDR3: TGTGCCATCAGCCAAAGGACAGAGAACGAGCAGTACTTC. This sequence joins TRBV10-3 and TRBJ2-5; possibly TRBD1 for D (6 bases). The assigned J gene may be wrong: the sequence end matches TRBJ2-7 better. Per the germline V gene, CDR1 is ENHRY and CDR2 is SYGVKD. This CDR3 is 13 amino acids long.

This sequence joins TRBV3-1 and TRBJ2-1, with unresolved D. Germline CDR1 reads LGHDT; CDR2 reads YNNKEL (reference sequence). The V gene lost 0 bases and the J gene lost 6 bases, with 3 bases spanning the gap. The CDR3 covers 12 residues. The CDR3 here is CASSQDLNEQFF. The CDR3 DNA reads as TGTGCCAGCAGCCAAGATCTCAATGAGCAGTTCTTC.

This clonotype occurred a few times. The rearrangement uses TRBV12-3 or TRBV12-4 and TRBJ2-5, with D unresolved. The CDR3 length is 14 residues. V shed 4 bases and J shed 0 bases, with 9 bases lying between them. The CDR3 protein is CASSSDGYQETQYF. The CDR3 nucleotides read TGTGCCAGCAGTTCAGACGGGTACCAAGAGACCCAGTACTTC.

V gene TRBV24-1 combines with J gene TRBJ2-1; TRBD1 is a possible D gene (5 bases). Trimming took off 0 bases at V and 4 bases at J, with 15 bases between the two ends. CDR1 and CDR2 (germline): KGHDR, SFDVKD. CDR3 length equals 17 residues. CDR3 in DNA: TGTGCCACCAGTGATTTGAAGGGGCAGAGCCTATACAATGAGCAGTTCTTC. Translation gives CATSDLKGQSLYNEQFF.